This T cell receptor beta chain was recovered during a study of blood T cells in healthy people across ages. Study at large: Template switching retrieved approximately one barcoded beta molecule for each two T cells. Study results and caveats: Diversity of TCR beta per million T cells declined in a roughly linear way with age. Diversity figures derived from one million T cells were judged to underestimate the true value.

This clonotype appeared once. Its antigen is still unknown. Together with a sample-barcoded 5' primer, a J-beta primer mix was included in a second PCR lasting about 7 to 12 cycles. TCRdb passed the 5' RACE reads through MiXCR, listing each CDR3 protein once. The sample has about 1.8 million distinct CDR3 sequences, 40% to 55% seen once. CDR3 length: 14 residues. Trimming took 1 base from V and 0 from J, leaving 4 bases between them. Germline CDR1 and CDR2: SGHRS and YFSETQ. The TCR originated in a woman in her 40s in good health. The specimen sequenced was blood. J is TRBJ1-4 and V is TRBV5-1; D gene unclear. CDR3 protein: CASSLLSTNEKLFF. The CDR3 DNA reads TGCGCCAGCAGCTTGCTCTCAACTAATGAAAAACTGTTTTTT.